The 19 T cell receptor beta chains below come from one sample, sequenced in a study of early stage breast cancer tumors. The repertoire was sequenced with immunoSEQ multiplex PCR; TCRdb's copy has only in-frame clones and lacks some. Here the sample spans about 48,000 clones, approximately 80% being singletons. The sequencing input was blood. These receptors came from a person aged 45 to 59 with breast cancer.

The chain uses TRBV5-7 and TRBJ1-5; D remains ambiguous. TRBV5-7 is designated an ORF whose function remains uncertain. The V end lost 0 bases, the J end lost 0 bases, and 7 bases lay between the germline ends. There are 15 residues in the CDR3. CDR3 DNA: TGTGCCAGCAGCTTGGGACTCCTTAGCAATCAGCCCCAGCATTTT. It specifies CASSLGLLSNQPQHF.

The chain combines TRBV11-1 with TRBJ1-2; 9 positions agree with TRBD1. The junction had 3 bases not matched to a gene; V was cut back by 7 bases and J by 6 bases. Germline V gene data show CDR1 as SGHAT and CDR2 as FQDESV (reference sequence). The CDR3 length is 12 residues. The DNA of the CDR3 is TGTGCCAGCATCGGACAGGGGAATGGCTACACCTTC. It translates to CASIGQGNGYTF.

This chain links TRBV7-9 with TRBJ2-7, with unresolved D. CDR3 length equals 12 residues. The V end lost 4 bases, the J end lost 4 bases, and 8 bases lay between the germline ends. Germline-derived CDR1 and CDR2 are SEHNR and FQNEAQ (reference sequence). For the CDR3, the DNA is TGTGCCAGCAGCTCGTACCTATACGAGCAGTACTTC. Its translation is CASSSYLYEQYF. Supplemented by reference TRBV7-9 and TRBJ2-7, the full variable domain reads DTGVSQNPRHKITKRGQNVTFRCDPISEHNRLYWYRQTLGQGPEFLTYFQNEAQLEKSRLLSDRFSAERPKGSFSTLEIQRTEQGDSAMYLCASSSYLYEQYFGPGTRLTVT.

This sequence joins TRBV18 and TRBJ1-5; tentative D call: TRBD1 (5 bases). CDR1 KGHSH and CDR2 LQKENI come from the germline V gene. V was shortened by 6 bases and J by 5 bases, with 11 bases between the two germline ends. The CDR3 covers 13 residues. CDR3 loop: CASSPTVDQPQHF. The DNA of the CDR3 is TGTGCCAGCTCGCCGACAGTGGATCAGCCCCAGCATTTT.

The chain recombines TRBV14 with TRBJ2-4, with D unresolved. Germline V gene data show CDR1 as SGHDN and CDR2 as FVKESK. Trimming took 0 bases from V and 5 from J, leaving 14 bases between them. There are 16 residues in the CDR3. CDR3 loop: CASSQDPSRFQNIQYF. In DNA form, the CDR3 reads TGTGCCAGCAGCCAAGATCCGAGTAGGTTCCAAAACATTCAGTACTTC.

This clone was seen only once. CDR3 amino acids: CASSLNQGAGLEKLFF. The CDR3 region has the DNA TGTGCCAGCAGCCTCAATCAGGGGGCCGGTTTAGAAAAACTGTTTTTT. The rearrangement joins TRBV7-2 to TRBJ1-4; 8 nucleotides match TRBD1. CDR3 length: 16 amino acids. Per germline, CDR1 SGHTA and CDR2 FQGNSA. The trim removed 5 bases at V and 8 bases at J, leaving 13 bases unmatched.

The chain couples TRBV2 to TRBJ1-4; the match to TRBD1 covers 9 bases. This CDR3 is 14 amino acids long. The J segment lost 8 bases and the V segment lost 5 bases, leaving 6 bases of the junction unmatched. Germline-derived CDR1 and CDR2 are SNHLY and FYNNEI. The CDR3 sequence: CASSKGQGREKLFF. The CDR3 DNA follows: TGTGCCAGCAGTAAGGGACAGGGTCGGGAAAAACTGTTTTTT.

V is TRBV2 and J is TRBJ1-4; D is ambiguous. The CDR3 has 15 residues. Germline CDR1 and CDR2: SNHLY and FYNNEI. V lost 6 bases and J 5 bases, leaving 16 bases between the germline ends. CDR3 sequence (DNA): TGTGCCAGCAGCACCACGGGAGGGAGAAATGAAAAACTGTTTTTT. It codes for CASSTTGGRNEKLFF.

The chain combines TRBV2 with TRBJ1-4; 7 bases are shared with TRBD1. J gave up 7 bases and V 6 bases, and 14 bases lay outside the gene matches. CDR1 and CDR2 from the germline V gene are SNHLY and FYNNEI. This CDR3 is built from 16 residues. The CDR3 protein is CASSPNPGGLGEKLFF. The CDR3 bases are TGTGCCAGCAGCCCAAACCCAGGGGGACTTGGTGAAAAACTGTTTTTT.

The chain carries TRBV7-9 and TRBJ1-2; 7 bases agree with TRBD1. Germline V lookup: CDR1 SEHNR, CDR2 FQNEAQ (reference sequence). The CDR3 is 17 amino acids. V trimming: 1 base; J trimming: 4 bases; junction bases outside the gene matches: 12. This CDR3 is CASSLGDSRFEGYGYTF. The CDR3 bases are TGTGCCAGCAGCTTAGGGGACAGCCGATTTGAGGGCTATGGCTACACCTTC. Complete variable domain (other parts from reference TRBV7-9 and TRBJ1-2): DTGVSQNPRHKITKRGQNVTFRCDPISEHNRLYWYRQTLGQGPEFLTYFQNEAQLEKSRLLSDRFSAERPKGSFSTLEIQRTEQGDSAMYLCASSLGDSRFEGYGYTFGSGTRLTVV.

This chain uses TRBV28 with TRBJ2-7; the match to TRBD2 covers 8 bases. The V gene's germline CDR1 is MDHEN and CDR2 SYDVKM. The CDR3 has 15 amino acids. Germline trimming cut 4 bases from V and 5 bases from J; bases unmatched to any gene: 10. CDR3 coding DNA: TGTGCCAGCAGTTCGAACGGGAGGGGGGTCAACGAGCAGTACTTC. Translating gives CASSSNGRGVNEQYF.

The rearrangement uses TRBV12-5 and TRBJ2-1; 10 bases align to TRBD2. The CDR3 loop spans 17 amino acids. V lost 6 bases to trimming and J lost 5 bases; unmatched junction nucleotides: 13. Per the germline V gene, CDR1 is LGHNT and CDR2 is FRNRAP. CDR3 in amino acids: CASGPNLSGGVDNEQFF. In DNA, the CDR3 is TGTGCTAGTGGCCCAAACCTAAGCGGGGGGGTCGACAATGAGCAGTTCTTC.

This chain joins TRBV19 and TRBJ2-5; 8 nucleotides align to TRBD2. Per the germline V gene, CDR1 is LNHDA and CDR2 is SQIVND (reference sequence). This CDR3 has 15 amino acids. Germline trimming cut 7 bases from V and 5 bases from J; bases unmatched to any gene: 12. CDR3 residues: CASTKSGTRPETQYF. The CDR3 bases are TGTGCCAGTACAAAATCCGGGACTAGACCCGAGACCCAGTACTTC. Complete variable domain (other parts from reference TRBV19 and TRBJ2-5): DGGITQSPKYLFRKEGQNVTLSCEQNLNHDAMYWYRQDPGQGLRLIYYSQIVNDFQKGDIAEGYSVSREKKESFPLTVTSAQKNPTAFYLCASTKSGTRPETQYFGPGTRLLVL.

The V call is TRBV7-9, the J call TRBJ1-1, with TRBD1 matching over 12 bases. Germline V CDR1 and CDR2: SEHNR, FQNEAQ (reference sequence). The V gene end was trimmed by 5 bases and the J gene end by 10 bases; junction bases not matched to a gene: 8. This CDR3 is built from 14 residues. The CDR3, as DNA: TGTGCCAGCAGCGAAAGGGACAGGGGGCGGTTAGCTTTCTTT. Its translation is CASSERDRGRLAFF.

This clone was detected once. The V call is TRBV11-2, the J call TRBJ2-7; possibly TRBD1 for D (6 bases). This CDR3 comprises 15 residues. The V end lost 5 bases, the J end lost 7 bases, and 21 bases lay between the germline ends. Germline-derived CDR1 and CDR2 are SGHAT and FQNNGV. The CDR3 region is CASSRTGTDRREQYF. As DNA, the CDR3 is TGTGCCAGCAGCCGAACAGGGACCGATAGACGGGAGCAGTACTTC.

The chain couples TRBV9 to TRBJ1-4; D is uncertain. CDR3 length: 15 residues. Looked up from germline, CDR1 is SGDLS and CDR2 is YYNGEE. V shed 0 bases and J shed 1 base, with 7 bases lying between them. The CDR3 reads CASSVAPETNEKLFF. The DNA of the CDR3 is TGTGCCAGCAGCGTAGCTCCAGAAACTAATGAAAAACTGTTTTTT.

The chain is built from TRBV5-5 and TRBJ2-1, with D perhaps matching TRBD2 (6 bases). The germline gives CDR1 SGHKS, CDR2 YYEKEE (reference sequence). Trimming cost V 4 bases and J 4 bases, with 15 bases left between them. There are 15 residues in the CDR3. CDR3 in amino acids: CASSQEVAEYNEQFF. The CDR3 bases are TGTGCCAGCAGCCAAGAGGTAGCGGAATACAATGAGCAGTTCTTC.

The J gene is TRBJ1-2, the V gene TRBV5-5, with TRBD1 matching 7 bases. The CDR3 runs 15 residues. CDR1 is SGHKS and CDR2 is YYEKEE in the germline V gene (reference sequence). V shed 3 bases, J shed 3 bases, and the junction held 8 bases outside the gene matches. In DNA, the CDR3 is TGTGCCAGCAGCTCCGCGGGGACAGTGCACTATGGCTACACCTTC. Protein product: CASSSAGTVHYGYTF. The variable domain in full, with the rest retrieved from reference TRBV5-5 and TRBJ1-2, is DAGVTQSPTHLIKTRGQQVTLRCSPISGHKSVSWYQQVLGQGPQFIFQYYEKEERGRGNFPDRFSARQFPNYSSELNVNALLLGDSALYLCASSSAGTVHYGYTFGSGTRLTVV.

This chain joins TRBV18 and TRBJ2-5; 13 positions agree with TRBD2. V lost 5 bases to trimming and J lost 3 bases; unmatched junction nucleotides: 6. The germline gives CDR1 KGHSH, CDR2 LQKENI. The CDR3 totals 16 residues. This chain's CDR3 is CASSTSGTSGEETQYF. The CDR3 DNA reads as TGTGCCAGCTCAACGTCCGGGACTAGCGGGGAAGAGACCCAGTACTTC. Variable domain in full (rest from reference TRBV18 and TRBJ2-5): NAGVMQNPRHLVRRRGQEARLRCSPMKGHSHVYWYRQLPEEGLKFMVYLQKENIIDESGMPKERFSAEFPKEGPSILRIQQVVRGDSAAYFCASSTSGTSGEETQYFGPGTRLLVL.